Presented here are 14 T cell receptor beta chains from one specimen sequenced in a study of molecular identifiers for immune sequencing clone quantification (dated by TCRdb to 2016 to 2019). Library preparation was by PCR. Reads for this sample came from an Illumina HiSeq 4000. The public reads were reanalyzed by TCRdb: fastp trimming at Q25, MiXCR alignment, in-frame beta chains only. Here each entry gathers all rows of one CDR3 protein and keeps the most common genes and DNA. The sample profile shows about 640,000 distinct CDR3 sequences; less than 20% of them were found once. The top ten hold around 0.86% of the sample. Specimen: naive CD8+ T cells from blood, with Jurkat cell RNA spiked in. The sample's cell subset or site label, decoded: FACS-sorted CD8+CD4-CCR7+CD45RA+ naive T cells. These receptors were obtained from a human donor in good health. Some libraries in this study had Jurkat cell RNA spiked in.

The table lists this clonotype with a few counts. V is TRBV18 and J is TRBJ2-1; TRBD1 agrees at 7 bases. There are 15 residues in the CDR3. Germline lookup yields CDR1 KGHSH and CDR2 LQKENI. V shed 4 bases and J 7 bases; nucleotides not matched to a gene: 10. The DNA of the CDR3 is TGTGCCAGCTCACACGGCGCAGGGGGTTGGAATGAGCAGTTCTTC. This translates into CASSHGAGGWNEQFF.

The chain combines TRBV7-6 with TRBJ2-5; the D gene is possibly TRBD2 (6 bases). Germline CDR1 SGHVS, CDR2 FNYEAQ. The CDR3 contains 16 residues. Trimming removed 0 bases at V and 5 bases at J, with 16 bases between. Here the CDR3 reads CASSLAASERQETQYF. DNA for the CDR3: TGTGCCAGCAGCTTAGCGGCTAGCGAGCGCCAGGAGACCCAGTACTTC.

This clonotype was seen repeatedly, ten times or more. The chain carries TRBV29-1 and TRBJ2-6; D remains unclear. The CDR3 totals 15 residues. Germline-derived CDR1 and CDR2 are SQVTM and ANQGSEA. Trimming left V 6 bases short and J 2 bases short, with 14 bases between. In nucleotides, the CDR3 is TGCAGCGTCGTCCTGGTGGGCGCTGGGGCCAACGTCCTGACTTTC. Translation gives CSVVLVGAGANVLTF.

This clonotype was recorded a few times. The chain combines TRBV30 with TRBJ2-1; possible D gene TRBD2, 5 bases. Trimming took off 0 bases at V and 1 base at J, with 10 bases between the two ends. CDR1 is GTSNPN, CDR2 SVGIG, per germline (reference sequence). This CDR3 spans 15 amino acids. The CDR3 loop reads CAWSVGSGSYNEQFF. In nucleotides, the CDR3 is TGTGCCTGGAGTGTAGGGAGCGGTTCCTACAATGAGCAGTTCTTC.

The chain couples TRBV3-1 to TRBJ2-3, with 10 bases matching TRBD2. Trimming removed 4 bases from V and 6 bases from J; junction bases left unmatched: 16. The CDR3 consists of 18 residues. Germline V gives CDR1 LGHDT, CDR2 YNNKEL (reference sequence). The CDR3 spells CASSPRPAGGLAGDTQYF. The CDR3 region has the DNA TGTGCCAGCAGCCCCCGACCAGCGGGAGGGCTGGCGGGCGATACGCAGTATTTT.

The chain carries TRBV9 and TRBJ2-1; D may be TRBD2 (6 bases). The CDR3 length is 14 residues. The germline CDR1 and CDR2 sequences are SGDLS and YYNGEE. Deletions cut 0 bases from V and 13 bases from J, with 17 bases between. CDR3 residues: CASSVDQIPGEQFF. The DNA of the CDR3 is TGTGCCAGCAGCGTAGATCAAATCCCGGGAGAACAGTTCTTC.

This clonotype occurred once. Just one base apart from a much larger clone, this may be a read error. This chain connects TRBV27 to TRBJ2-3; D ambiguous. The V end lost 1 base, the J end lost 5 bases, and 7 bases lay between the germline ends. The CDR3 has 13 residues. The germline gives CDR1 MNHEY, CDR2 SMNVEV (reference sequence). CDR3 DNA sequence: TGTGCCAGCAGTTTATGGAACATAGATACGCAGTATTTT. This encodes CASSLWNIDTQYF.

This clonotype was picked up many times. The CDR3 region has the DNA TGTGCCAGCAGCTTGGAAGGGACAGCGCTCTACGAGCAGTACTTC. Translated: CASSLEGTALYEQYF. The gene calls are TRBV5-6 and TRBJ2-7, with TRBD1 matching over 7 bases. The CDR3 is 15 residues long. Germline V gene data show CDR1 as SGHDT and CDR2 as YYEEEE. Trimming at V came to 0 bases and at J to 3 bases, leaving 6 bases not matched to a gene.

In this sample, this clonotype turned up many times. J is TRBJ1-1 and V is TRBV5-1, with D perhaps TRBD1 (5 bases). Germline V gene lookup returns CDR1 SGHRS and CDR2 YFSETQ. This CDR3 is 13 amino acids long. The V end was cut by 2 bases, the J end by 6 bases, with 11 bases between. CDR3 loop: CASSFSTGPEAFF. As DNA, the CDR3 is TGCGCCAGCAGCTTCTCTACAGGACCTGAAGCTTTCTTT.

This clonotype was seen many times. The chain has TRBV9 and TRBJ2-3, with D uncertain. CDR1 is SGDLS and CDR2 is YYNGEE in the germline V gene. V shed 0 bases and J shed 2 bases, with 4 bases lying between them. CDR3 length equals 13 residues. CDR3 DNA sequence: TGTGCCAGCAGCGTAGTGTACACAGATACGCAGTATTTT. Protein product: CASSVVYTDTQYF.

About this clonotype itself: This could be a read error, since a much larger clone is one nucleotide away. For the CDR3, the DNA is TGCGCCAGCAGCCGCCGGGGGAGCGCGGCTGGTGAGACCCGGTACTTC. It specifies CASSRRGSAAGETRYF. The chain recombines TRBV4-1 with TRBJ2-5; a possible D gene is TRBD2 (6 bases). The CDR3 covers 16 residues. The V gene's germline CDR1 is MGHRA and CDR2 YSYEKL.

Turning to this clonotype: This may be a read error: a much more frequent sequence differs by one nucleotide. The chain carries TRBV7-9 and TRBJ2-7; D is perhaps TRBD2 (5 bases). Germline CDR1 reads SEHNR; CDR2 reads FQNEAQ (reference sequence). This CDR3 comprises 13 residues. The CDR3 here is CASSALGDYEQHF. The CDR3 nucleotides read TGTGCCAGCAGCGCCCTTGGAGACTACGAGCAGCACTTC.

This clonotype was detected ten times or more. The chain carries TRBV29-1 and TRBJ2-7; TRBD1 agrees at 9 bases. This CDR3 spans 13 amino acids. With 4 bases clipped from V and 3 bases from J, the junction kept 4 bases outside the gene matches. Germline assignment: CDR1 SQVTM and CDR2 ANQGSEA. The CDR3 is CSVGTGESYEQYF. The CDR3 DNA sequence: TGCAGCGTTGGGACAGGGGAAAGCTACGAGCAGTACTTC.

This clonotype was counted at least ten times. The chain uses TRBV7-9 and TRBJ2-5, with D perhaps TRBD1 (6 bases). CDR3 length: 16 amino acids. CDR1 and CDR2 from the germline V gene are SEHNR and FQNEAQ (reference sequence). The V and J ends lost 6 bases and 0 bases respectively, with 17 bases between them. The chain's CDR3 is CASRGQQTGHQETQYF. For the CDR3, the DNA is TGTGCCAGCAGGGGACAACAGACGGGACACCAAGAGACCCAGTACTTC. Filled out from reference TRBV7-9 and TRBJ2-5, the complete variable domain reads DTGVSQNPRHKITKRGQNVTFRCDPISEHNRLYWYRQTLGQGPEFLTYFQNEAQLEKSRLLSDRFSAERPKGSFSTLEIQRTEQGDSAMYLCASRGQQTGHQETQYFGPGTRLLVL.